Each of the 27 T cell receptor beta chains below was sequenced from the same sample in a study of CD8 T cells in ankylosing spondylitis. TCRdb re-called the 5' RACE reads through MiXCR, storing one row per CDR3 protein. This table has 300,000 to 350,000 distinct CDR3 sequences, around 20% appearing once. The specimen sequenced was blood, either unsorted or a sorted T cell fraction (not recorded which). The receptor set was obtained from a female donor with ankylosing spondylitis or in good health (not recorded which).

This clonotype has only a few counts. The rearrangement uses TRBV4-1 and TRBJ2-3; a possible D gene is TRBD1 (5 bases). CDR3 length: 14 residues. Germline lookup yields CDR1 MGHRA and CDR2 YSYEKL. The V gene lost 3 bases and the J gene lost 4 bases, with 11 bases spanning the gap. This CDR3 is CASSQTVRADTQYF. Here the CDR3 DNA reads TGCGCCAGCAGCCAGACAGTCCGGGCAGATACGCAGTATTTT.

V and J are TRBV5-6 and TRBJ2-4, with D hard to call. The ends were cut back, 4 bases at V and 8 bases at J, with 7 bases in the middle. This CDR3 comprises 11 residues. The V gene's germline CDR1 is SGHDT and CDR2 YYEEEE. The CDR3 coding sequence is TGTGCCAGCAGCCTTGAGGACATTCAGTACTTC. Protein product: CASSLEDIQYF.

V is TRBV9 and J is TRBJ2-3, with D maybe TRBD2 (6 bases). The germline V gene has CDR1 SGDLS and CDR2 YYNGEE. CDR3 size: 19 residues. The germline V and J ends were trimmed by 0 bases and 2 bases, with 22 bases remaining between them. CDR3: CASSVAGGDSRAITDTQYF. The CDR3 DNA reads as TGTGCCAGCAGCGTAGCCGGAGGGGACTCCCGCGCAATCACAGATACGCAGTATTTT.

The rearrangement links TRBV20-1 to TRBJ2-1; D remains unclear. Germline CDR1 is DFQATT and CDR2 is SNEGSKA (reference sequence). The CDR3 length is 13 residues. V dropped 0 bases and J dropped 4 bases, with 7 bases sitting between them. The CDR3 nucleotides are TGCAGTGCTAGAGATATGGGGTACAATGAGCAGTTCTTC. Its translation is CSARDMGYNEQFF.

V is TRBV10-3 and J is TRBJ2-5; D might be TRBD2 (6 bases). Germline lookup yields CDR1 ENHRY and CDR2 SYGVKD. V lost 3 bases, J lost 5 bases, and 13 bases lay in between. The CDR3 consists of 14 residues. The CDR3 protein is CAISDITSRETQYF. DNA of the CDR3: TGTGCCATCAGTGATATTACTAGCAGGGAGACCCAGTACTTC.

This clonotype was detected only a few times. The chain links TRBV7-2 to TRBJ1-1; no clear D. The ends were cut back, 1 base at V and 10 bases at J, with 13 bases in the middle. Per germline, CDR1 SGHTA and CDR2 FQGNSA. This CDR3 comprises 13 residues. This CDR3 is CASSLDGLVAAFF. CDR3 sequence (DNA): TGTGCCAGCAGCTTAGATGGTCTGGTAGCAGCTTTCTTT.

This clonotype was seen many times. The chain couples TRBV10-1 to TRBJ2-1; 7 bases match TRBD1. This CDR3 has 14 residues. With V trimmed by 2 bases and J by 2 bases, 0 bases remained unmatched. Germline CDR1 and CDR2: WNHNN and SYGVQD (reference sequence). The CDR3 region is CASSEGQAYNEQFF. DNA of the CDR3: TGCGCCAGCAGTGAGGGACAGGCCTACAATGAGCAGTTCTTC.

V and J are TRBV20-1 and TRBJ2-5, with D unresolved. The CDR3 totals 14 residues. V shed 5 bases and J shed 2 bases, with 15 bases lying between them. Germline CDR1 DFQATT, CDR2 SNEGSKA (reference sequence). CDR3 protein: CSAFKGTGQETQYF. The CDR3 coding sequence is TGCAGTGCTTTCAAGGGCACTGGACAAGAGACCCAGTACTTC.

This clonotype was seen more than once but under ten times. The chain couples TRBV12-3 or TRBV12-4 to TRBJ1-1, with D perhaps TRBD1 (5 bases). Deletions cut 3 bases from V and 11 bases from J, with 19 bases between. CDR3 length: 14 amino acids. The CDR3: CASSLQGNWASAFF. DNA of the CDR3: TGTGCCAGCAGTTTGCAGGGCAATTGGGCATCGGCTTTCTTT.

This CDR3 is CSAREKSWDSYEQYF. The CDR3 DNA sequence: TGCAGTGCTAGAGAAAAGTCGTGGGACTCCTACGAGCAGTACTTC. The V and J genes are TRBV20-1 and TRBJ2-7, with no clear D. There are 15 residues in the CDR3. The germline CDR1 and CDR2 sequences are DFQATT and SNEGSKA (reference sequence). V lost 0 bases to trimming and J lost 0 bases, with 12 bases between them.

This clonotype was counted many times. The rearrangement joins TRBV20-1 to TRBJ2-2; 9 bases fit TRBD1. The ends lost 5 bases at V and 5 bases at J; junction bases unmatched: 6. The CDR3 is made up of 14 amino acids. Germline V lookup: CDR1 DFQATT, CDR2 SNEGSKA (reference sequence). CDR3 amino acids: CSARDRVRTGELFF. CDR3 nucleotides: TGCAGTGCTCGGGACAGGGTGAGGACCGGGGAGCTGTTTTTT.

The chain joins TRBV10-2 to TRBJ1-2, with D tentatively TRBD1 (5 bases). Germline V gene sequence: CDR1 WSHSY, CDR2 SAAADI. The CDR3 sequence is 14 residues long. With 3 bases removed from V and 8 bases from J, the gap between germline ends came to 16 bases. CDR3 DNA sequence: TGCGCCAGCAGTGATGAGGGGTGGGCCGGAGGCTACACCTTC. It specifies CASSDEGWAGGYTF.

The chain uses TRBV5-4 and TRBJ2-1; no definite D call. The CDR3 is made up of 11 amino acids. Trimming removed 2 bases from V and 5 bases from J, with 2 bases in between. CDR1 is SGHNT and CDR2 is YYREEE in the germline V gene (reference sequence). CDR3 sequence reads: CASSFNNEQFF. The CDR3 DNA sequence: TGTGCCAGCAGCTTTAACAATGAGCAGTTCTTC.

This clonotype was found a few times. The rearrangement uses TRBV18 and TRBJ1-2; no reliable D call. From germline, CDR1 is KGHSH and CDR2 LQKENI. The V end was cut by 6 bases, the J end by 4 bases, with 18 bases between. CDR3 length equals 15 residues. The CDR3 protein is CASSLQIPSGYGYTF. The CDR3 nucleotides are TGTGCCAGCTCTCTCCAAATTCCCTCCGGCTATGGCTACACCTTC.

This clonotype was found a few times. The chain joins TRBV6-5 to TRBJ1-1; unclear D gene. Germline V gene lookup returns CDR1 MNHEY and CDR2 SVGAGI. V lost 0 bases to trimming and J lost 4 bases, with 9 bases between them. The CDR3 has 14 amino acids. The CDR3, as DNA: TGTGCCAGCAGTTACTCGAGGTCCACCACTGAAGCTTTCTTT. Translation: CASSYSRSTTEAFF.

This chain uses TRBV10-3 with TRBJ2-3; 9 bases fit TRBD2. This CDR3 is 17 amino acids long. V was clipped by 2 bases and J by 4 bases; unmatched bases: 10. CDR1 and CDR2 from the germline V gene are ENHRY and SYGVKD. The CDR3: CAISEISAGGPPDTQYF. CDR3 coding DNA: TGTGCCATCAGTGAGATCTCGGCGGGAGGGCCGCCAGATACGCAGTATTTT.

This chain connects TRBV4-3 to TRBJ1-1; D may be TRBD1 (5 bases). Germline V gene sequence: CDR1 LGHNA, CDR2 YSLEER. The CDR3 loop spans 14 amino acids. Trimming took 1 base from V and 3 from J, leaving 9 bases between them. In DNA form, the CDR3 reads TGCGCCAGCAGCCAAGGGGACGGGTACACTGAAGCTTTCTTT. Its translation is CASSQGDGYTEAFF.

This clonotype was seen only a few times. V and J are TRBV14 and TRBJ2-1, with 7 bases aligning to TRBD2. The CDR3 spans 15 residues. The junction had 6 bases not matched to a gene; V was cut back by 1 base and J by 6 bases. Germline V gives CDR1 SGHDN, CDR2 FVKESK. CDR3 DNA: TGTGCCAGCAGCCAAGTAAGCGGGAAGACCAATGAGCAGTTCTTC. Protein sequence: CASSQVSGKTNEQFF.

J is TRBJ2-3 and V is TRBV5-1; D assignment may be TRBD1 or TRBD2 (5 bases each). This CDR3 contains 15 residues. V was shortened by 2 bases and J by 1 base, with 11 bases between the two germline ends. The germline CDR1 and CDR2 sequences are SGHRS and YFSETQ. The CDR3 sequence: CASSFGGAGTDTQYF. CDR3 nucleotides: TGCGCCAGCAGCTTTGGGGGTGCCGGCACAGATACGCAGTATTTT.

The rearrangement uses TRBV20-1 and TRBJ1-1, with 7 bases that match TRBD1. Germline V gene data show CDR1 as DFQATT and CDR2 as SNEGSKA (reference sequence). Germline trimming cut 4 bases from V and 1 base from J; bases unmatched to any gene: 18. This CDR3 region has 18 residues. This CDR3 is CSAKPTGTAFNRNTEAFF. The DNA for the CDR3 is TGCAGTGCTAAACCAACCGGGACAGCATTTAACCGGAACACTGAAGCTTTCTTT.

This clonotype was observed a few times. The chain employs TRBV29-1 and TRBJ2-5; weak D call: TRBD1 (6 bases). Germline V lookup: CDR1 SQVTM, CDR2 ANQGSEA. The length of the CDR3 is 12 residues. Trimming pared 6 bases from V and 5 bases from J, leaving 13 bases between. CDR3 sequence reads: CSVDQGHETQYF. In nucleotides, the CDR3 is TGCAGCGTAGACCAGGGGCACGAGACCCAGTACTTC. The full variable domain, rest sourced from reference TRBV29-1 and TRBJ2-5, is SAVISQKPSRDICQRGTSLTIQCQVDSQVTMMFWYRQQPGQSLTLIATANQGSEATYESGFVIDKFPISRPNLTFSTLTVSNMSPEDSSIYLCSVDQGHETQYFGPGTRLLVL.

The chain is built from TRBV7-3 and TRBJ2-3; D is unclear. V was shortened by 2 bases and J by 4 bases, with 13 bases between the two germline ends. Germline assignment: CDR1 SGHTA and CDR2 FQGTGA. The CDR3 spans 15 residues. CDR3 amino acids: CASSLLNRPSDTQYF. DNA for the CDR3: TGTGCCAGCAGCTTATTGAACCGCCCCTCAGATACGCAGTATTTT.

This chain connects TRBV10-2 to TRBJ2-7; D not resolved. V was cut by 2 bases and J by 1 base, with 6 bases left in between. This CDR3 region has 13 residues. Germline V gene data show CDR1 as WSHSY and CDR2 as SAAADI. The DNA of the CDR3 is TGCGCCAGCAGTGAGAAAGGGTCCTACGAGCAGTACTTC. It yields the protein CASSEKGSYEQYF.

This clonotype was picked up many times. V usage is TRBV12-3 or TRBV12-4 and J usage is TRBJ2-7; unclear D gene. The CDR3 extends over 14 amino acids. The V gene lost 5 bases and the J gene lost 0 bases, with 11 bases spanning the gap. The CDR3 bases are TGTGCCAGCAGTCCCGACTCAGTCTCCTACGAGCAGTACTTC. The encoded protein is CASSPDSVSYEQYF.

This clonotype was seen repeatedly, ten times or more. V gene TRBV29-1 combines with J gene TRBJ2-5; 7 nucleotides align to TRBD2. The ends lost 6 bases at V and 2 bases at J; junction bases unmatched: 6. This CDR3 contains 13 residues. Per the germline V gene, CDR1 is SQVTM and CDR2 is ANQGSEA. Here the CDR3 reads CSVPGGSQETQYF. Written as DNA, the CDR3 is TGCAGCGTACCCGGGGGGTCGCAAGAGACCCAGTACTTC.

This clonotype was detected a few times. The chain couples TRBV10-3 to TRBJ1-6; D unresolved. Germline V CDR1 and CDR2: ENHRY, SYGVKD. The V and J ends lost 3 bases and 6 bases respectively, with 6 bases between them. The CDR3 length is 13 residues. Here the CDR3 reads CAISESLNSPLHF. CDR3 nucleotide sequence: TGTGCCATCAGTGAAAGTCTTAATTCACCCCTCCACTTT.

This clonotype was picked up many times. The rearrangement links TRBV20-1 to TRBJ1-2; D might be TRBD1 (5 bases). V lost 4 bases, J lost 6 bases, and 15 bases lay in between. There are 13 residues in the CDR3. CDR1 and CDR2 from the germline V gene are DFQATT and SNEGSKA (reference sequence). In nucleotides, the CDR3 is TGCAGTGCTAATTTCAGGGTTACGAATGGCTACACCTTC. Its protein is CSANFRVTNGYTF.